Listed here are 12 T cell receptor beta chains from one sample, sequenced in a study of cytomegalovirus exposure and HLA in healthy donors. This PCR relied on a set of 60 Vbeta primers and 13 Jbeta primers. The method was immunoSEQ multiplex PCR; TCRdb's version includes in-frame clones alone and lacks a portion of them. Seen here are roughly 200,000 clones, 65% to 90% observed once, and the top ten hold 0.31%. Sequenced input: PBMCs. Receptors were obtained from a woman aged 25 to 39 in good health and CMV-seronegative.

The chain recombines TRBV2 with TRBJ2-1, with D possibly being TRBD2 (6 bases). The germline V gene has CDR1 SNHLY and CDR2 FYNNEI. The CDR3 extends over 14 amino acids. Trimming stripped 6 bases from V and 8 bases from J, with 17 bases between. CDR3 residues: CASRVGLADDEQFF. The CDR3 region has the DNA TGTGCCAGCAGGGTGGGACTGGCGGACGATGAGCAGTTCTTC.

This chain joins TRBV9 and TRBJ1-1; 12 bases agree with TRBD1. Germline V gives CDR1 SGDLS, CDR2 YYNGEE. The CDR3 has 16 amino acids. The J segment lost 6 bases and the V segment lost 5 bases, leaving 11 bases of the junction unmatched. The CDR3 spells CASSIGTGGDWAEAFF. The CDR3 coding sequence is TGTGCCAGCAGTATAGGGACAGGGGGCGATTGGGCTGAAGCTTTCTTT.

V is TRBV6-1 and J is TRBJ1-1, with D possibly matching TRBD1 (5 bases). Germline values: CDR1 MNHNS, CDR2 SASEGT. Trimming shortened V by 8 bases and J by 5 bases, and 18 bases separated the two germline ends. The CDR3 has 14 residues. The CDR3 coding sequence is TGTGCCAGCGCCGGACGGGGGGAGGCGACTGAAGCTTTCTTT. Translating it yields CASAGRGEATEAFF.

The gene calls are TRBV29-1 and TRBJ2-2; the match to TRBD2 covers 13 bases. Germline trimming cut 5 bases from V and 7 bases from J; bases unmatched to any gene: 7. This CDR3 contains 15 residues. The germline gives CDR1 SQVTM, CDR2 ANQGSEA. This chain's CDR3 is CSVYGLAGANGELFF. As DNA, the CDR3 is TGCAGCGTTTACGGACTAGCGGGGGCGAACGGGGAGCTGTTTTTT.

The CDR3 nucleotides read TGTGCCAGCAGTTTAGGACAAATGAACACTGAAGCTTTCTTT. It specifies CASSLGQMNTEAFF. V and J are TRBV28 and TRBJ1-1, with D possibly matching TRBD1 (5 bases). From germline, CDR1 is MDHEN and CDR2 SYDVKM. Trimming removed 2 bases from V and 0 bases from J, with 7 bases in between. CDR3 size: 14 residues.

The chain joins TRBV11-2 to TRBJ2-2, with D maybe TRBD1 (5 bases). The CDR3 runs 16 residues. V was pared by 7 bases and J by 0 bases, with 15 bases between. CDR1 and CDR2 (germline): SGHAT, FQNNGV. The CDR3 DNA reads as TGTGCCAGCACCCGAAATGGGGCAGCGAACACCGGGGAGCTGTTTTTT. This gives the protein CASTRNGAANTGELFF.

The chain employs TRBV28 and TRBJ2-7, with 7 bases aligning to TRBD2. V was clipped by 6 bases and J by 2 bases; unmatched bases: 7. The CDR3 loop spans 14 amino acids. CDR1 and CDR2 (germline): MDHEN, SYDVKM. The CDR3 sequence is CASRVRGRTYEQYF. CDR3 sequence (DNA): TGTGCCAGCAGGGTGCGCGGGAGAACCTACGAGCAGTACTTC.

The rearrangement uses TRBV5-1 and TRBJ1-3, with D hard to call. The length of the CDR3 is 12 residues. V dropped 4 bases and J dropped 3 bases, with 5 bases sitting between them. Per germline, CDR1 SGHRS and CDR2 YFSETQ. The CDR3 loop reads CASSNSGNTIYF. Here the CDR3 DNA reads TGCGCCAGCAGCAATAGTGGAAACACCATATATTTT.

This rearrangement joins TRBV19 to TRBJ1-1; perhaps TRBD1 as D (5 bases). V was trimmed by 5 bases and J by 4 bases, leaving 17 bases between them. The CDR3 is 15 residues long. CDR1 and CDR2 (germline): LNHDA, SQIVND (reference sequence). CDR3: CASSFGGQGVTEAFF. The DNA of the CDR3 is TGTGCCAGTAGTTTCGGGGGTCAAGGGGTCACTGAAGCTTTCTTT.

The chain is built from TRBV5-4 and TRBJ1-1; no definite D call. Germline values: CDR1 SGHNT, CDR2 YYREEE (reference sequence). The CDR3 runs to 13 residues. Trimming cost V 1 base and J 1 base, with 5 bases left between them. CDR3 region: CASSLRENTEAFF. The CDR3 nucleotides are TGTGCCAGCAGCTTGCGGGAGAACACTGAAGCTTTCTTT.

This clone has just a few counts. The rearrangement joins TRBV4-1 to TRBJ2-4, with 9 bases lining up with TRBD2. The V gene's germline CDR1 is MGHRA and CDR2 YSYEKL. V was pared by 7 bases and J by 0 bases, with 16 bases of the junction left unmatched. This CDR3 contains 19 residues. CDR3 loop: CASTKGGLAGNLAKNIQYF. As DNA, the CDR3 is TGCGCCAGCACCAAAGGGGGGCTAGCGGGGAACCTAGCCAAAAACATTCAGTACTTC.

The chain combines TRBV6-1 with TRBJ2-5; no clear D gene. The J call may be mistaken, given a closer DNA end match to TRBJ2-7. CDR3 size: 11 residues. Germline V gene sequence: CDR1 MNHNS, CDR2 SASEGT. CDR3 sequence reads: CASSEPLEQYF. The CDR3 region has the DNA TGTGCCAGCAGTGAACCCCTCGAGCAGTACTTC.